This passage covers 14 T cell receptor beta chains from one sample sequenced in a study of shared clonotypes between healthy human individuals. Assay: immunoSEQ multiplex PCR; the TCRdb copy retains only in-frame clones and omits some. The data contain fewer than 2.5 million clones, 93% of them singletons. The specimen was naive CD4+ T cells from PBMCs. Subset denoted: CD45RA+ positively selected. Receptors originate from a man aged 18 to 35 in good health. Some clones in this sample may be carry-over from other donors' samples.

The J gene is TRBJ1-3, the V gene TRBV7-2, with D unclear. The germline V and J ends were trimmed by 5 bases and 0 bases, with 11 bases remaining between them. The CDR3 length is 15 residues. From germline, CDR1 is SGHTA and CDR2 FQGNSA. The CDR3 DNA is TGTGCCAGCAGCCAGCTGACGTACTCTGGAAACACCATATATTTT. This codes for CASSQLTYSGNTIYF. Full variable domain (remainder filled in from reference TRBV7-2 and TRBJ1-3): GAGVSQSPSNKVTEKGKDVELRCDPISGHTALYWYRQSLGQGLEFLIYFQGNSAPDKSGLPSDRFSAERTGGSVSTLTIQRTQQEDSAVYLCASSQLTYSGNTIYFGEGSWLTVV.

The chain joins TRBV9 to TRBJ2-5, with D hard to call. Germline CDR1 reads SGDLS; CDR2 reads YYNGEE. Trimming took off 4 bases at V and 1 base at J, with 11 bases between the two ends. The CDR3 is 14 residues long. CDR3: CASSLQSSQETQYF. The CDR3 nucleotides read TGTGCCAGCAGCTTACAGTCTTCCCAAGAGACCCAGTACTTC.

This clone was recorded once. The rearrangement links TRBV4-1 to TRBJ2-3, with TRBD1 matching 8 bases. The V gene end was trimmed by 5 bases and the J gene end by 1 base; junction bases not matched to a gene: 5. Germline V gives CDR1 MGHRA, CDR2 YSYEKL. The CDR3 spans 15 residues. CDR3 sequence: CASSYGQGRTDTQYF. The CDR3 region has the DNA TGCGCCAGCAGCTATGGACAGGGTCGCACAGATACGCAGTATTTT.

This clone was seen only a few times. The same CDR3 can be traced to other DNA sequences in this sample. The chain combines TRBV18 with TRBJ1-4; D call uncertain. The CDR3 contains 14 residues. The V gene's germline CDR1 is KGHSH and CDR2 LQKENI. The ends were cut back, 3 bases at V and 0 bases at J, with 5 bases in the middle. This CDR3 is CASSPAATNEKLFF. The CDR3 DNA sequence: TGTGCCAGCTCACCTGCTGCAACTAATGAAAAACTGTTTTTT.

CDR3 in DNA: TGTGCCAGCAGGCCGACTAGCTTGCAAGAGACCCAGTACTTC. Translating it yields CASRPTSLQETQYF. The chain has TRBV7-3 and TRBJ2-5; 7 nucleotides align to TRBD2. V lost 6 bases to trimming and J lost 2 bases; unmatched junction nucleotides: 6. The CDR3 sequence is 14 residues long. Germline CDR1 is SGHTA and CDR2 is FQGTGA.

The chain employs TRBV6-1 and TRBJ1-5, with TRBD1 identical over 9 bases. This CDR3 is 15 amino acids long. Germline V CDR1 and CDR2: MNHNS, SASEGT. The trim removed 4 bases at V and 4 bases at J, leaving 5 bases unmatched. CDR3 region: CASSGSGQGNQPQHF. CDR3 DNA sequence: TGTGCCAGCAGTGGGAGTGGACAGGGGAATCAGCCCCAGCATTTT.

This chain uses TRBV27 with TRBJ2-1, with D possibly TRBD2 on 5 matching bases. The CDR3 extends over 12 amino acids. Germline CDR1 is MNHEY and CDR2 is SMNVEV (reference sequence). V shed 8 bases and J shed 6 bases, with 11 bases lying between them. In DNA, the CDR3 is TGTGCCAGCCTAGGAGGTTCCAATGAGCAGTTCTTC. Protein sequence: CASLGGSNEQFF.

The J gene is TRBJ2-7, the V gene TRBV4-2; 7 nucleotides agree with TRBD1. CDR3 length: 13 amino acids. Germline V lookup: CDR1 LGHNA, CDR2 YNFKEQ. V shed 4 bases and J 6 bases; nucleotides not matched to a gene: 6. The DNA of the CDR3 is TGTGCCAGCAGCCTCAGGACAGGAGGCGAGCAGTACTTC. This sequence encodes CASSLRTGGEQYF.

Comment on this clone: Other DNA sequences in this specimen translate into the identical CDR3. The chain carries TRBV25-1 and TRBJ1-2; tentatively, D is TRBD1 (5 bases). The V end was cut by 5 bases, the J end by 2 bases, with 9 bases between. The CDR3 extends over 13 amino acids. Germline V gene data show CDR1 as MGHDK and CDR2 as SYGVNS. The CDR3 reads CASSRRGNYGYTF. The CDR3, as DNA: TGTGCCAGCAGTCGTCGGGGCAACTATGGCTACACCTTC.

As concerns this clone: Other DNA sequences in the same sample also yield this CDR3. The chain recombines TRBV2 with TRBJ2-2; D is perhaps TRBD1 (5 bases). This CDR3 is 14 amino acids long. V dropped 4 bases and J dropped 3 bases, with 9 bases sitting between them. Germline CDR1 SNHLY, CDR2 FYNNEI. For the CDR3, the DNA is TGTGCCAGCAGTGGTCAGGGTTACACCGGGGAGCTGTTTTTT. As protein: CASSGQGYTGELFF.

The J gene is TRBJ2-5, the V gene TRBV27; the match to TRBD2 covers 13 bases. The length of the CDR3 is 21 residues. Germline V gene lookup returns CDR1 MNHEY and CDR2 SMNVEV (reference sequence). The V and J ends lost 6 bases and 4 bases, in that order; junction bases with no gene match: 23. For the CDR3, the DNA is TGTGCCAGCAGCCCAATGGGCGCAGGACTAGCGGGAGTGAATTTGGGAGAGACCCAGTACTTC. Residues: CASSPMGAGLAGVNLGETQYF.

This clone is a singleton in its sample. This chain joins TRBV2 and TRBJ2-7; no reliable D call. V gave up 7 bases and J gave up 6 bases, with 16 bases separating them. Germline-derived CDR1 and CDR2 are SNHLY and FYNNEI. This CDR3 is 13 amino acids long. The CDR3 sequence: CASTGRLGVEQYF. As DNA, the CDR3 is TGTGCCAGCACCGGCCGCCTTGGGGTCGAGCAGTACTTC.

The DNA of the CDR3 is TGTGCCAGCAGTCCTCGTAAGGGAGGGATCTATGGCTACACCTTC. Its translation: CASSPRKGGIYGYTF. This chain links TRBV2 with TRBJ1-2; D not resolved. The V end was cut by 5 bases, the J end by 4 bases, with 17 bases between. This CDR3 region has 15 residues. From germline, CDR1 is SNHLY and CDR2 FYNNEI.

This clone has more than one count but fewer than ten. Other nucleotide sequences in the sample specify the same CDR3. The rearrangement joins TRBV9 to TRBJ2-1, with no clear D. With 0 bases removed from V and 0 bases from J, the gap between germline ends came to 4 bases. The CDR3 consists of 14 residues. Germline V gene lookup returns CDR1 SGDLS and CDR2 YYNGEE. CDR3 residues: CASSVGGSYNEQFF. In DNA, the CDR3 is TGTGCCAGCAGCGTAGGGGGCTCCTACAATGAGCAGTTCTTC.